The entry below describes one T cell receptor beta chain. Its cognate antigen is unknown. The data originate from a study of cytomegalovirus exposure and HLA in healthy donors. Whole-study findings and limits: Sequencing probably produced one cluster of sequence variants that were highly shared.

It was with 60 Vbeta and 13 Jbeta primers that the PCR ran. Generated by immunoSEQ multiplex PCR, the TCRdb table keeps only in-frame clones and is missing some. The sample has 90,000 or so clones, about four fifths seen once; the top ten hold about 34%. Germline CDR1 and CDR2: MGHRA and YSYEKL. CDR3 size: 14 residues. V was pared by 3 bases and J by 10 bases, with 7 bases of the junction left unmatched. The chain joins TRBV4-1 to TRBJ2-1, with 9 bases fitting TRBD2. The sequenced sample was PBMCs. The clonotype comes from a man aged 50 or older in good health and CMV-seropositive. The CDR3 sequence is CASSHAGGPGEQFF. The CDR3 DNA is TGCGCCAGCAGCCACGCGGGAGGGCCGGGCGAGCAGTTCTTC.